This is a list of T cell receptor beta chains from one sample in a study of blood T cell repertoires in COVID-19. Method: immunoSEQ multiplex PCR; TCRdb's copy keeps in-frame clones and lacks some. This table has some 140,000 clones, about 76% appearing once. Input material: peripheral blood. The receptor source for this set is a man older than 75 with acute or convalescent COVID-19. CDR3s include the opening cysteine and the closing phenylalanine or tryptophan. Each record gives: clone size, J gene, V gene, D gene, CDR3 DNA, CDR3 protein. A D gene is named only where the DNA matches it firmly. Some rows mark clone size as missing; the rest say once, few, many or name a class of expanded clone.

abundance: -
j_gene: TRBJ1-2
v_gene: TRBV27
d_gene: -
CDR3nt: TGTGCCAGCAGTCCCCACAGGGATTTGGTTGGGTATGGCTACACCTTC
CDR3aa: CASSPHRDLVGYGYTF

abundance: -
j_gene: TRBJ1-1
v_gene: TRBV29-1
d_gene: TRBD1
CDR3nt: TGCAGCGTACAACGGGACAGCATGAACACTGAAGCTTTCTTT
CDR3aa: CSVQRDSMNTEAFF

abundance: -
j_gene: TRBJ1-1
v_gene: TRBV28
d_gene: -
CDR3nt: TGTGCCAGCGGTACCGGGGGGCTGGGGTACGCTGAAGCTTTCTTT
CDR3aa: CASGTGGLGYAEAFF

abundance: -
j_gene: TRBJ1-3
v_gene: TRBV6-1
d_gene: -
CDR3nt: TGTGCCAGCAGTGAATTGCGGGGGTACACCATATATTTT
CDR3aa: CASSELRGYTIYF

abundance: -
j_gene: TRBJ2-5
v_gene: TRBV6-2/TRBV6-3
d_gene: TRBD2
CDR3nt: TGTGCCAGCAGTTACGTGGCTAGCGGGGCCCGATTCCAAGAGACCCAGTACTTC
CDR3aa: CASSYVASGARFQETQYF

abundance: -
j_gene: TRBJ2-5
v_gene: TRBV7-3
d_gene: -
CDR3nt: TGTGCCAGCAGCCCACACAGGGCTTCGGTGGAGACCCAGTACTTC
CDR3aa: CASSPHRASVETQYF

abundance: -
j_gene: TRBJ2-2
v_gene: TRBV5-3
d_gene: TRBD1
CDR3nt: TGTGCCAGAAGCCGATTCGGACAGGGGAGGGTACCGACCACCGGGGAGCTGTTTTTT
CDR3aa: CARSRFGQGRVPTTGELFF

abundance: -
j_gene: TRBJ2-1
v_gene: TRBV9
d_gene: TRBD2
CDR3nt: TGTGCCAGCAGCGTAAATTTGGGGGGGATCAATGAGCAGTTCTTC
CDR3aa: CASSVNLGGINEQFF

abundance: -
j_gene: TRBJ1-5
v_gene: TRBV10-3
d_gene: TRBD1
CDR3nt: TGTGCCATCAGTGAGTCGAGAGACAGGGGTCAGCCCCAGCATTTT
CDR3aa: CAISESRDRGQPQHF

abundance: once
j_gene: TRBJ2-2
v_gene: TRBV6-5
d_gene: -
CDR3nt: TGTGCCAGCAGCGGCACCGGGGAGCTGTTTTTT
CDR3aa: CASSGTGELFF

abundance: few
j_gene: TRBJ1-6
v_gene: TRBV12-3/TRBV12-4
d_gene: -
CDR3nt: TGTGCCAGCGGCCGACAGAATTCACCCCTCCACTTT
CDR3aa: CASGRQNSPLHF

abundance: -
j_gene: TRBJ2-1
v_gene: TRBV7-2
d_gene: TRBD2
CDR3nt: TGTGCCAGCAGCTTAGGCCCACCTCGCGGGGGTTTTAATGAGCAGTTCTTC
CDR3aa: CASSLGPPRGGFNEQFF

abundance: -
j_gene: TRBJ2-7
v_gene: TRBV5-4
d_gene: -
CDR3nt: TGTGCCAGCAGCTTGTTTGGACGACCAGGACAGAAGTCGGGGGAGCAGTACTTC
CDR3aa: CASSLFGRPGQKSGEQYF

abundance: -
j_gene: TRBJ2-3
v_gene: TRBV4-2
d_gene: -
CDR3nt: TGTGCCAGCAGCACCTCGGCGGGGTTCACAGATACGCAGTATTTT
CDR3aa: CASSTSAGFTDTQYF

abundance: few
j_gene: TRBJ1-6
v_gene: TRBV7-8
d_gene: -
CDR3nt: TGTGCCAGCAGCTTAGGCACTGAGGGCCTAAATTCACCCCTCCACTTT
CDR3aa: CASSLGTEGLNSPLHF

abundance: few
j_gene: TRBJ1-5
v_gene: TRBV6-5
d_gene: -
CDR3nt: TGTGCCAGCAGTTCGAACAGTATGCATCAGCCCCAGCATTTT
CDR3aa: CASSSNSMHQPQHF

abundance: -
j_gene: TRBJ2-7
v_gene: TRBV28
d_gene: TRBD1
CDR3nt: TGTGCCAGCAGTTCCCCCGGGACAGTAACCTACGAGCAGTACTTC
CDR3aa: CASSSPGTVTYEQYF

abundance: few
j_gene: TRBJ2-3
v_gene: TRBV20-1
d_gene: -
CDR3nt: TGCAGTGCTAGGAGGGCAGATACGCAGTATTTT
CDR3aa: CSARRADTQYF

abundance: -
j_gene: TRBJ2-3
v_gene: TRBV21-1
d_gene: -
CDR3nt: TGTGCCAGCAGCACCAAAGCACTAGGGACAGACTACAAACCACGCACAGATACGCAGTATTTT
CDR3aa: CASSTKALGTDYKPRTDTQYF

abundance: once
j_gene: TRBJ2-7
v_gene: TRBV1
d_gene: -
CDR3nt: TGCACCAGCGGGCGGGTTAGCGGTAACTACGAGCAGTACTTC
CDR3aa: CTSGRVSGNYEQYF

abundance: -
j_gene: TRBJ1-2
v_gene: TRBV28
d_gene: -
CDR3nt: TGTGCCAGCAGTTTCGGTCGGCAGGTCTATGGCTACACCTTC
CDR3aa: CASSFGRQVYGYTF

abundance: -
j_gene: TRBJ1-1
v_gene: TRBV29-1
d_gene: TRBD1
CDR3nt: TGCAGCGTTGAGACAGGGTTTTGGGCCACTGAAGCTTTCTTT
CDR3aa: CSVETGFWATEAFF

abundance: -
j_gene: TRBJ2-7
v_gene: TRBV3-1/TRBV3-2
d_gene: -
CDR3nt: TGTGCCAGCAGCCAAAGAGGAGGATGGCCAGGAGGGTCCTACGAGCAGTACTTC
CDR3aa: CASSQRGGWPGGSYEQYF

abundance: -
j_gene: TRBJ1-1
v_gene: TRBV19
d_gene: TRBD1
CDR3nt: TGTGCCAGTAGTACCCCCCCCGGGACAGGGAGGGACACTGAAGCTTTCTTT
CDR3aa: CASSTPPGTGRDTEAFF

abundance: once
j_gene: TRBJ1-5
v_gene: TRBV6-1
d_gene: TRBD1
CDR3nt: TGTGCCAGCAGTGAGGGGACAGGGCAGCAGCCCCAGCATTTT
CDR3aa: CASSEGTGQQPQHF

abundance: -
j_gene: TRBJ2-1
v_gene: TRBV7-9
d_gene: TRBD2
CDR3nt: TGTGCCAGCAGCTTAACTAGCGGGGTCTGGGAGCAGTTCTTC
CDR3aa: CASSLTSGVWEQFF

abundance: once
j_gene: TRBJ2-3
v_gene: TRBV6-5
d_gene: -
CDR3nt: TGTGCCAGCAGGACTCACAGCACAGATACGCAGTATTTT
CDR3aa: CASRTHSTDTQYF

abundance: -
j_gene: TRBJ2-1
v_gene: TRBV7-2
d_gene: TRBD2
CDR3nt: TGTGCCAGCAGCCGCCCCGTGAGCGGGGGGGTCATCGGTAATGAGCAGTTCTTC
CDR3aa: CASSRPVSGGVIGNEQFF

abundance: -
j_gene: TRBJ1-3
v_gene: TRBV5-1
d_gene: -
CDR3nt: TGCGCCAGCAGCTTGGATGGAGCGATTGGAAATTCTGCCACCATATATTTT
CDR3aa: CASSLDGAIGNSATIYF

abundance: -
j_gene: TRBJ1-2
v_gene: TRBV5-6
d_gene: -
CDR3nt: TGTGCCAGCAGCTCAACATCAAGGGGATCTAACTATGGCTACACCTTC
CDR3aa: CASSSTSRGSNYGYTF

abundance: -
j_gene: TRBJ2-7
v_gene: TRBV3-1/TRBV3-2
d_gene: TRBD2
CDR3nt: TGTGCCAGCAGCCACGGGACTAGAGGCGAGCAGTACTTC
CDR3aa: CASSHGTRGEQYF

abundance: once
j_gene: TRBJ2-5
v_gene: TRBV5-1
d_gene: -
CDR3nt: TGCGCCAGCAGCTCCGGAGGGACTTCCCAAGAGACCCAGTACTTC
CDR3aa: CASSSGGTSQETQYF

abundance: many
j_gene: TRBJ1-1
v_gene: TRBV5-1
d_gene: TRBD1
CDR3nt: TGCGCCAGCAGCTTGGCTGCGACGGCGACAGGGACTGAAGCTTTCTTT
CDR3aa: CASSLAATATGTEAFF

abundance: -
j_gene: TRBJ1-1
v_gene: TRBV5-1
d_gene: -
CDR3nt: TGCGCCAGCAGCTTGGCCGGGGGGCGAGGCACTGAAGCTTTCTTT
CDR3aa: CASSLAGGRGTEAFF

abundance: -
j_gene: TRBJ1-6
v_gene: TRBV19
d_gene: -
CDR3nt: TGTGCCAGTAGTATGGAGGCAGGGGCGGTCTTCTCCTATAATTCACCCCTCCACTTT
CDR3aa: CASSMEAGAVFSYNSPLHF

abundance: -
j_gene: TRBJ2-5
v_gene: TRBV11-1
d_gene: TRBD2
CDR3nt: TGTGCCAGCAGCTTAAAAGGGACGGGGGGACAAGAGACCCAGTACTTC
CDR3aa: CASSLKGTGGQETQYF

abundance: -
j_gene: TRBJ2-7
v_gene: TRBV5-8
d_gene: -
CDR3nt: TGTGCCAGCAGCCGAGGTTCCGGCAGCTCCTACGAGCAGTACTTC
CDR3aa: CASSRGSGSSYEQYF

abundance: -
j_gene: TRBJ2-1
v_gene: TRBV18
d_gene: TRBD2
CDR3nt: TGTGCCAGCTCACCCTCTAGCGGGGTGAATGAGCAGTTCTTC
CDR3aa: CASSPSSGVNEQFF

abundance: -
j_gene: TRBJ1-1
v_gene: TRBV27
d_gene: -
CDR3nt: TGTGCCAGCAGTTTAAACAGGAACACTGAAGCTTTCTTT
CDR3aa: CASSLNRNTEAFF